The entry that follows covers one T cell receptor beta chain sequence. Its antigen is unknown. One entry per CDR3 protein, called by TCRdb with MiXCR from the 5' RACE reads. Of under 250,000 distinct CDR3 sequences listed, 7.5% were seen once; the top ten hold about 1.9%. Unmatched junction bases numbered 10, after V lost 0 bases and J lost 6 bases. Germline V gene lookup returns CDR1 LGHDT and CDR2 YNNKEL (reference sequence). The CDR3 consists of 17 residues. This entry is derived from a study of identical twins. Study-level findings and limits: Instead of following the same donors, the conclusions were based on cross-sectional statistical analysis. Modelling approaches yielded underestimates of out-of-frame TCR alpha sharing between monozygotic twins. Weaker excess twin sharing was observed in beta out-of-frame sequences.

The same data also contributed to another study, on yellow fever vaccine responses in identical twins.

The rearrangement links TRBV3-1 to TRBJ2-4; 8 positions agree with TRBD2. The sequence was obtained from a woman under 30 in good health. Sequencing input: memory (CD45RO+) T cells sorted from blood. CDR3 nucleotide sequence: TGTGCCAGCAGCCAAGATCCTTACCAGCGGGAGAGAAACATTCAGTACTTC. It yields the protein CASSQDPYQRERNIQYF.